The next 20 T cell receptor beta chains were all read from a single sample in a study of shared clonotypes between healthy human individuals. Assay: immunoSEQ multiplex PCR; the TCRdb copy retains only in-frame clones and omits some. The sample contains about 1.5 million clones, 96% of which appear only once. Sample: naive CD4+ T cells sorted from blood. Subset described: CD45RA+ positively selected. These receptors were collected from a man in his thirties or forties in good health.

V is TRBV5-1 and J is TRBJ1-3; D possibly corresponds to TRBD1 (5 bases). This CDR3 comprises 15 residues. Between the trimmed V and J ends, which lost 0 bases and 8 bases, there was a span of 15 bases. CDR1 SGHRS and CDR2 YFSETQ come from the germline V gene. The DNA of the CDR3 is TGCGCCAGCAGCTTGGAGGGACCTCTGGGGGACACCATATATTTT. Amino acid sequence: CASSLEGPLGDTIYF.

The genes are TRBV5-1 and TRBJ2-1, with D tentatively TRBD1 (6 bases). There are 16 residues in the CDR3. Germline assignment: CDR1 SGHRS and CDR2 YFSETQ. The V end lost 0 bases, the J end lost 4 bases, and 14 bases lay between the germline ends. This CDR3 reads CASSLAGDKKYNEQFF. CDR3 nucleotides: TGCGCCAGCAGCTTGGCTGGGGACAAGAAATACAATGAGCAGTTCTTC.

The count of this clone is one. The CDR3 DNA follows: TGTGCCAGCAGTTTACTGGGGAGCCCTAGCACAGATACGCAGTATTTT. Encoded protein: CASSLLGSPSTDTQYF. V gene TRBV28 combines with J gene TRBJ2-3; D perhaps matches TRBD2 (5 bases). CDR1 and CDR2 (germline): MDHEN, SYDVKM. V was cut by 2 bases and J by 0 bases, with 12 bases left in between. This CDR3 has 16 residues.

This chain joins TRBV4-3 and TRBJ1-5, with no clear D. The CDR3 runs to 15 residues. Trimming stripped 0 bases from V and 5 bases from J, with 11 bases between. The germline CDR1 and CDR2 sequences are LGHNA and YSLEER. In nucleotides, the CDR3 is TGCGCCAGCAGCCAAGATTGGGTCGCCTATCAGCCCCAGCATTTT. It yields the protein CASSQDWVAYQPQHF.

This sequence joins TRBV11-2 and TRBJ2-7; D may be TRBD2 (5 bases). The CDR3 totals 12 residues. The V and J ends lost 8 bases and 2 bases respectively, with 10 bases between them. Germline CDR1 reads SGHAT; CDR2 reads FQNNGV. The CDR3, as DNA: TGTGCCAGCGGCGGGCAGCCCTACGAGCAGTACTTC. Residues: CASGGQPYEQYF.

This chain links TRBV5-1 with TRBJ2-7; D remains ambiguous. The germline V gene encodes CDR1 SGHRS and CDR2 YFSETQ. Trimming cost V 4 bases and J 1 base, with 6 bases left between them. The CDR3 loop spans 12 amino acids. DNA for the CDR3: TGCGCCAGCAGCCCGGAATCCTACGAGCAGTACTTC. It encodes CASSPESYEQYF.

The rearrangement links TRBV5-4 to TRBJ1-3; TRBD1 agrees at 8 bases. Looked up from germline, CDR1 is SGHNT and CDR2 is YYREEE (reference sequence). V lost 5 bases to trimming and J lost 4 bases; unmatched junction nucleotides: 5. The CDR3 has 14 residues. DNA for the CDR3: TGTGCCAGCAGTCAAGGGACAGGCGGAAACACCATATATTTT. It codes for CASSQGTGGNTIYF.

The chain combines TRBV7-8 with TRBJ2-7, with 10 bases fitting TRBD2. The length of the CDR3 is 21 residues. The ends lost 0 bases at V and 2 bases at J; junction bases unmatched: 19. CDR1 and CDR2 from the germline V gene are SGHVS and FQNEAQ. CDR3 nucleotides: TGTGCCAGCAGCTTAGCCAGTGTCCTGATTACTAGCGGGATGAACACCTACGAGCAGTACTTC. This translates into CASSLASVLITSGMNTYEQYF. The full variable domain, with the rest looked up from reference TRBV7-8 and TRBJ2-7, is GAGVSQSPRYKVAKRGQDVALRCDPISGHVSLFWYQQALGQGPEFLTYFQNEAQLDKSGLPSDRFFAERPEGSVSTLKIQRTQQEDSAVYLCASSLASVLITSGMNTYEQYFGPGTRLTVT.

The chain is built from TRBV5-1 and TRBJ2-3, with TRBD2 matching 7 bases. CDR1 and CDR2 (germline): SGHRS, YFSETQ. Germline trimming cut 5 bases from V and 1 base from J; bases unmatched to any gene: 7. CDR3 length: 15 residues. The CDR3 sequence is CASRLSTSGTDTQYF. CDR3 sequence (DNA): TGCGCCAGCAGATTAAGCACTAGCGGCACAGATACGCAGTATTTT.

This chain uses TRBV28 with TRBJ1-5; D is unresolved. CDR3 length: 12 amino acids. The germline V and J ends were trimmed by 4 bases and 10 bases, with 11 bases remaining between them. The germline V gene has CDR1 MDHEN and CDR2 SYDVKM. The CDR3 loop is CASSSGIVPQHF. The CDR3 DNA reads TGTGCCAGCAGTTCTGGGATCGTTCCCCAGCATTTT.

CDR3 DNA sequence: TGTGCCAGCAGCCCTTTTCGGGCCCCCGGGACAGGCTCCGAGCAGTACTTC. Protein product: CASSPFRAPGTGSEQYF. The V and J genes are TRBV11-2 and TRBJ2-7, with 8 bases aligning to TRBD1. Germline values: CDR1 SGHAT, CDR2 FQNNGV. V was pared by 5 bases and J by 6 bases, with 18 bases of the junction left unmatched. CDR3 length: 17 amino acids.

This clone appeared a few times. The J gene is TRBJ2-4, the V gene TRBV28; the D is unclear. CDR1 MDHEN and CDR2 SYDVKM come from the germline V gene. The CDR3 loop spans 11 amino acids. Trimming pared 7 bases from V and 6 bases from J, leaving 7 bases between. CDR3 protein: CASTKRNIQYF. The CDR3 nucleotides read TGTGCCAGCACCAAACGAAACATTCAGTACTTC. Full variable domain (remainder filled in from reference TRBV28 and TRBJ2-4): DVKVTQSSRYLVKRTGEKVFLECVQDMDHENMFWYRQDPGLGLRLIYFSYDVKMKEKGDIPEGYSVSREKKERFSLILESASTNQTSMYLCASTKRNIQYFGAGTRLSVL.

The V gene is TRBV11-2, the J gene TRBJ2-5, with 8 nucleotides matching TRBD2. The CDR3 extends over 15 amino acids. V gave up 7 bases and J gave up 2 bases; unmatched junction bases: 9. Germline lookup yields CDR1 SGHAT and CDR2 FQNNGV. In DNA, the CDR3 is TGTGCCAGCACCCGGGTCGGCGGGGGGCAAGAGACCCAGTACTTC. Residues: CASTRVGGGQETQYF.

The chain carries TRBV19 and TRBJ2-1, with D unclear. In germline, CDR1 is LNHDA, CDR2 SQIVND (reference sequence). CDR3 length equals 13 residues. Deletions cut 7 bases from V and 4 bases from J, with 11 bases between. The CDR3 nucleotides are TGTGCCAGTAAAAACTACCAATACAATGAGCAGTTCTTC. Translation: CASKNYQYNEQFF.

This chain's CDR3 is CASSLPPGRAVGTGELFF. CDR3 DNA: TGTGCCAGCAGCCTACCCCCCGGGAGGGCGGTCGGAACCGGGGAGCTGTTTTTT. The chain employs TRBV5-6 and TRBJ2-2; 8 bases are a match to TRBD2. V lost 4 bases to trimming and J lost 5 bases; unmatched junction nucleotides: 16. The CDR3 consists of 18 residues. Germline V CDR1 and CDR2: SGHDT, YYEEEE.

The chain employs TRBV13 and TRBJ2-3; TRBD1 might be the D (6 bases). The germline V gene encodes CDR1 PRHDT and CDR2 FYEKMQ (reference sequence). Trimming left V 5 bases short and J 4 bases short, with 22 bases between. This CDR3 has 17 residues. Here the CDR3 reads CASSNRGDREGADTQYF. In DNA form, the CDR3 reads TGTGCCAGCAGCAACCGGGGAGACCGAGAGGGGGCAGATACGCAGTATTTT.

The genes are TRBV5-4 and TRBJ2-3; TRBD2 matches 12 bases. This CDR3 has 15 residues. J was trimmed by 6 bases and V by 4 bases; bases with no gene match: 6. The germline V gene encodes CDR1 SGHNT and CDR2 YYREEE (reference sequence). CDR3 amino acids: CASSTLAGGADTQYF. DNA of the CDR3: TGTGCCAGCAGCACCCTAGCGGGAGGGGCTGATACGCAGTATTTT.

The V and J genes are TRBV5-1 and TRBJ2-2; TRBD2 matches 8 bases. Trimming removed 4 bases from V and 6 bases from J; junction bases left unmatched: 11. Germline V CDR1 and CDR2: SGHRS, YFSETQ. The CDR3 loop spans 16 amino acids. CDR3 in DNA: TGCGCCAGCAGCCCTGGACTAGCCCGTGGTCCCGGGGAGCTGTTTTTT. As protein: CASSPGLARGPGELFF.

The rearrangement uses TRBV2 and TRBJ2-5; D is possibly TRBD1 or TRBD2 (6 bases each). Deletions cut 8 bases from V and 5 bases from J, with 18 bases between. The germline CDR1 and CDR2 sequences are SNHLY and FYNNEI. The CDR3 contains 14 residues. In DNA, the CDR3 is TGTGCCAGCGGGGGGCTGGTGCACGGGGAGACCCAGTACTTC. It specifies CASGGLVHGETQYF. The full variable domain, rest sourced from reference TRBV2 and TRBJ2-5, is EPEVTQTPSHQVTQMGQEVILRCVPISNHLYFYWYRQILGQKVEFLVSFYNNEISEKSEIFDDQFSVERPDGSNFTLKIRSTKLEDSAMYFCASGGLVHGETQYFGPGTRLLVL.

To note about this clone: Mismatch with germline at one junction end may stem from a read error. The V and J genes are TRBV6-6 and TRBJ2-6, with no clear D. Germline V CDR1 and CDR2: MNHNY, SVGAGI (reference sequence). The CDR3 is 15 amino acids. CDR3 in amino acids: CASSYRTSAANVLTF. The CDR3 nucleotides read TGTGCCAGCAGTTACAGGACGTCTGCGGCCAACGTCCTGACTTTC.